The 10 T cell receptor beta chains presented below share a single source sample, sequenced in a study of T cells after yellow fever vaccination. TCRdb used MiXCR to reprocess the 5' RACE reads, holding one entry per CDR3 protein. The repertoire has around 320,000 distinct CDR3 sequences, about 4.5% of them found once; the top ten carry approximately 20%. The starting material was PBMCs, obtained 15 days after the yellow fever booster vaccination. Receptor source: a man younger than 35 who received the YFV17D yellow fever vaccine.

This clonotype was found many times. The chain joins TRBV20-1 to TRBJ1-4; 9 nucleotides align to TRBD1. The CDR3 is 13 residues long. Germline V gene data show CDR1 as DFQATT and CDR2 as SNEGSKA (reference sequence). Losses at the gene ends were 6 bases for V and 8 bases for J; bases not matched to a gene: 7. CDR3 protein: CSAQTGGQEKLFF. CDR3 DNA: TGCAGTGCGCAGACAGGGGGTCAGGAAAAACTGTTTTTT.

This clonotype was seen repeatedly, ten times or more. This chain connects TRBV11-2 to TRBJ2-7; 9 bases line up with TRBD2. Losses at the gene ends were 3 bases for V and 4 bases for J; bases not matched to a gene: 4. CDR1 and CDR2 from the germline V gene are SGHAT and FQNNGV. The CDR3 has 14 residues. The CDR3 here is CASSLASGVYEQYV. CDR3 in DNA: TGTGCCAGCAGCTTGGCTAGCGGGGTTTACGAGCAGTACGTC.

This clonotype was counted ten times or more. CDR3 DNA: TGTGCCAGCAGCTCACAGGCGAGACAAGAGACCCAGTACTTC. Its translation is CASSSQARQETQYF. This chain links TRBV11-2 with TRBJ2-5; D might be TRBD1 (5 bases). V lost 4 bases and J lost 2, with 11 bases in between. This CDR3 contains 14 residues. CDR1 is SGHAT and CDR2 is FQNNGV in the germline V gene.

This clonotype was recorded many times. The V and J genes are TRBV7-2 and TRBJ2-5; 7 bases map to TRBD1. The CDR3 sequence is 15 residues long. Per germline, CDR1 SGHTA and CDR2 FQGNSA. With 4 bases clipped from V and 1 base from J, the junction kept 6 bases outside the gene matches. The CDR3 DNA is TGTGCCAGCAGCTCGGGGACAGCCCTCCAAGAGACCCAGTACTTC. Amino acid sequence: CASSSGTALQETQYF.

In its sample, this clonotype was seen a few times. The CDR3 DNA follows: TGCAGTGCTAGGGGGGTAACGGGAGATACGCAGTATTTT. It translates to CSARGVTGDTQYF. The genes are TRBV20-1 and TRBJ2-3; tentatively, D is TRBD1 or TRBD2 (5 bases each). CDR3 length equals 13 residues. CDR1 and CDR2 (germline): DFQATT, SNEGSKA (reference sequence). V lost 3 bases to trimming and J lost 5 bases, with 12 bases between them.

J is TRBJ1-1 and V is TRBV5-1; D ambiguous. CDR1 is SGHRS and CDR2 is YFSETQ in the germline V gene. CDR3 length: 14 amino acids. V dropped 2 bases and J dropped 0 bases, with 8 bases sitting between them. The CDR3 loop is CASSFDGLNTEAFF. For the CDR3, the DNA is TGCGCCAGCAGCTTCGACGGACTGAACACTGAAGCTTTCTTT.

This clonotype was detected a few times. This sequence joins TRBV7-2 and TRBJ2-7; 10 nucleotides align to TRBD2. This CDR3 is 15 amino acids long. Unmatched junction bases numbered 5, after V lost 3 bases and J lost 3 bases. Germline-derived CDR1 and CDR2 are SGHTA and FQGNSA. CDR3 residues: CASSFSSGGVYEQYF. CDR3 bases: TGTGCCAGCAGCTTCTCTAGCGGGGGAGTCTACGAGCAGTACTTC.

J is TRBJ2-7 and V is TRBV24-1; 8 bases line up with TRBD1. Germline CDR1 KGHDR, CDR2 SFDVKD. V gave up 9 bases and J gave up 2 bases; unmatched junction bases: 5. This CDR3 region has 13 residues. The CDR3 nucleotides are TGTGCCACCGAAGGACAGGGAACCTACGAGCAGTACGTC. As protein: CATEGQGTYEQYV.

The sample holds many counts of this clonotype. The rearrangement uses TRBV5-1 and TRBJ1-1; D call uncertain. The germline gives CDR1 SGHRS, CDR2 YFSETQ. Trimming cost V 4 bases and J 1 base, with 17 bases left between them. This CDR3 has 16 amino acids. CDR3: CASSARNFGRNTEAFF. Written as DNA, the CDR3 is TGCGCCAGCAGCGCCAGGAATTTTGGAAGGAACACTGAAGCTTTCTTT.

This chain connects TRBV7-2 to TRBJ2-3, with a weak D call TRBD2 (6 bases). Germline V lookup: CDR1 SGHTA, CDR2 FQGNSA. This CDR3 region has 17 residues. Trimming pared 5 bases from V and 2 bases from J, leaving 20 bases between. In DNA form, the CDR3 reads TGTGCCAGCAGCCCGTGGGGGATAGCGGAGCCCACAGATACGCAGTATTTT. This sequence encodes CASSPWGIAEPTDTQYF.